These T cell receptor beta chains were read from a single sample in a study of blood T cell repertoires in COVID-19. The repertoire was sequenced with immunoSEQ multiplex PCR; TCRdb's copy has only in-frame clones and lacks some. In the table there are about 480,000 clones, approximately 88% of which are singletons. The sample consisted of peripheral blood. These receptors originate from a woman in her forties or fifties with COVID-19, enrolled during active disease. Each CDR3 is given with its conserved first and last residue. D genes are given only for firm matches.

j_call v_call d_call cdr3_nt cdr3_aa
TRBJ2-7 TRBV7-2 . TGTGCCAGCAGCCCCGGAGGCTCCTACGAGCAGTACTTC CASSPGGSYEQYF
TRBJ2-1 TRBV18 . TGTGCCAGCTCACCGTCGGGGGGCGGCTCCTACAATGAGCAGTTCTTC CASSPSGGGSYNEQFF
TRBJ1-4 TRBV7-6 TRBD1 TGTGCCAGCAGCGAGCCGACAGGGGGAAATGAAAAACTGTTTTTT CASSEPTGGNEKLFF
TRBJ1-1 TRBV21-1 . TGTGCCAGCAGCAAAGAAATAAGGGCAGGGGGGTTGAACACTGAAGCTTTCTTT CASSKEIRAGGLNTEAFF
TRBJ1-1 TRBV24-1 TRBD1 TGTGCCGTGAACCAAGGGGGCCCGAACACTGAAGCTTTCTTT CAVNQGGPNTEAFF
TRBJ2-3 TRBV19 . TGTGCCAGTTCCGGGTCCACAGATACGCAGTATTTT CASSGSTDTQYF
TRBJ2-3 TRBV19 . TGTGCCAGTAGTACTACGGGACTGTCAGTGGATACGCAGTATTTT CASSTTGLSVDTQYF
TRBJ2-7 TRBV2 . TGTGCCAGCAGAAGACTAGCAGGACAGGGAAACTCCTACGAGCAGTACTTC CASRRLAGQGNSYEQYF
TRBJ2-2 TRBV11-3 . TGTGCCAGCAGCCCCACGGCAGGGAACACCGGGGAGCTGTTTTTT CASSPTAGNTGELFF
TRBJ2-1 TRBV5-6 . TGTGCCAGCAGCTTCAGGGACTCTGGAGCCTACAATGAGCAGTTCTTC CASSFRDSGAYNEQFF
TRBJ1-5 TRBV27 . TGTGCCAGCAGTCCGACCTCGACAGCGCATATAGATCAGCCCCAGCATTTT CASSPTSTAHIDQPQHF
TRBJ2-3 TRBV11-2 TRBD2 TGTGCCAGCAGCTTAGCGGGGGGGCAGTATTTT CASSLAGGQYF
TRBJ2-3 TRBV28 TRBD2 TGTGCCAGCAGTCGGACTAGCGGGGGCGGGACTACGCAGTATTTT CASSRTSGGGTTQYF
TRBJ2-7 TRBV5-1 . TGCGCCAGCAGCTTGGGATCCAGCTCCTACGAGCAGTACTTC CASSLGSSSYEQYF
TRBJ2-2 TRBV5-1 TRBD2 TGCGCCAGCAGTTCTGCGGGGGTAAACACCGGGGAGCTGTTTTTT CASSSAGVNTGELFF
TRBJ2-2 TRBV4-1 TRBD1 TGCGCCAGCAGCCAAGAACCCACAGGGGGCACCGGGGAGCTGTTTTTT CASSQEPTGGTGELFF
TRBJ1-5 TRBV5-4 . TGTGCCAGCAGCTTGCAGTATAGCAATCAGCCCCAGCATTTT CASSLQYSNQPQHF
TRBJ1-2 TRBV5-1 TRBD1 TGCGCCAGCAGCCTGGACCTCGGGACAGGGGGCCATGGCTACACCTTC CASSLDLGTGGHGYTF
TRBJ2-1 TRBV24-1 TRBD1 TGTGCCACCAGTGCCATAACAGGGGGGATTAATGAGCAGTTCTTC CATSAITGGINEQFF
TRBJ1-2 TRBV30 TRBD1 TGTGCCTGGAGGGACAGGCGGGCGGGCGGCTACACCTTC CAWRDRRAGGYTF
TRBJ2-7 TRBV5-1 . TGCGCCAGCACCACGGGTGGCAGGGACGAGCAGTACTTC CASTTGGRDEQYF
TRBJ1-5 TRBV15 TRBD1 TGTGCCACCCAAAAGGAAGGGACAGGGGGCAATCAGCCCCAGCATTTT CATQKEGTGGNQPQHF
TRBJ1-2 TRBV28 . TGTGCCAGCAGTCCCCGACATAATGGCTACACCTTC CASSPRHNGYTF